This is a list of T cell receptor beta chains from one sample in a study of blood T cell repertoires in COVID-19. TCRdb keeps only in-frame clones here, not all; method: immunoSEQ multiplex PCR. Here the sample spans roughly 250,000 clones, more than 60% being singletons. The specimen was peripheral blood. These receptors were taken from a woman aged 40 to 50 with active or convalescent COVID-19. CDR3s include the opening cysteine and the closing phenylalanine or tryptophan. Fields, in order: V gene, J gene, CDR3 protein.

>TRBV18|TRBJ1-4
CASSPSWGVSEKLFF
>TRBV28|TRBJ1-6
CASSNPGTGFSSPLHF
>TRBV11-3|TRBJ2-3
CASSLLGGGGRTDTQYF
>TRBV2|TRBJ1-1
CASSEGAGGVKAFF
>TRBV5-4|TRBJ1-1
CASSSGQLSTEAFF
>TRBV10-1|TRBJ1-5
CASILSSNQPQHF
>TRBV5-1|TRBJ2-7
CASSLTGSYEQYF
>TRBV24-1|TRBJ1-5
CATSDGGYQPQHF
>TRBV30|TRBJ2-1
CAWRAGPDSHNEQFF
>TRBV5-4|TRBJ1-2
CASSLNADGYTF
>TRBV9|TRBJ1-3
CASSVEGSGNTIYF
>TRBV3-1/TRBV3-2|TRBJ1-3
CASTPGSSGNTIYF
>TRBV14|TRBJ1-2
CASSRTANLGWRGIYGYTF
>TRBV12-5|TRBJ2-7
CASGLNRYEQYF
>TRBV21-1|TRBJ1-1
CASTSKGGAEAFF
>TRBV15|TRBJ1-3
CATSDQPGQGKDTIYF
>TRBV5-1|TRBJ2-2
CATPPGARGGIADTGELFF
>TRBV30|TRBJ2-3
CAWARGAGGTDTQYF
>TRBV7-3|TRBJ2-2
CASSLLTSGVGELFF
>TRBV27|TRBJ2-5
CATGTTTEWETQYF
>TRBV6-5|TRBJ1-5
CASREAGSQPQHF
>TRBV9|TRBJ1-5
CASSHPPGQGGNSNQPQHF
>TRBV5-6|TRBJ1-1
CASSLAQADTEAFF
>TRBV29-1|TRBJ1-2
CSAPAGVPTNYGYTF
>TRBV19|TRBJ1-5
CASSIDGGGPQHF
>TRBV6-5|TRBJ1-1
CASKAGGVVDTEAFF
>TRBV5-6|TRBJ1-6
CASSRRTGYSPLHF
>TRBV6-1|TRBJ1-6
CASSARGGSSYNSPLHF
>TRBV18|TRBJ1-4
CASSSSTGVREKLFF
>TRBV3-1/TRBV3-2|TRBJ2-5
CASGTSEETQYF
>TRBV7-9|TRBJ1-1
CASRSTTGRNTEAFF
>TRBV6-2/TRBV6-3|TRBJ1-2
CASRYFGTGRGYTF
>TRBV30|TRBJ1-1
CAWSLGGGSFF
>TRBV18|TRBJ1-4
CASSPNFQKSNEKLFF
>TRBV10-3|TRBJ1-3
CAITRQGQLNTIYF
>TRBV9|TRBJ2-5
CASSLLGLGQETQYF
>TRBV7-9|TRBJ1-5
CASSYGNSLQHF
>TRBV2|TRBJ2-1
CASRGPGSYNEQFF
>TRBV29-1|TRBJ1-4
CSAATGSTNEKLFF
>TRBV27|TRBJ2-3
CASIPSGFGGRQYF
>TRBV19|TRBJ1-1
CASSVRTGPTEAFF
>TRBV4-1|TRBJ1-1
CASSQDAGQNTEAFF
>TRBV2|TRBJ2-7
CASSDTFGYEQYF
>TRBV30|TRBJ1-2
CAWKTGQTYGYTF
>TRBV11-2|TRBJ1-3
CASSPLLGNTIYF
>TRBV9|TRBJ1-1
CASSVLTGTEAFF
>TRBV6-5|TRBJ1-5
CASKNGGNQPQHF
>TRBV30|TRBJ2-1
CAWSVESYEQFF
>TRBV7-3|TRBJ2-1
CASSLVRGPYNEQFF
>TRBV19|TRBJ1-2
CASSLPDRNYGYTF
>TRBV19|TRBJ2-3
CASTDRKSTDTQYF
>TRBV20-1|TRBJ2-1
CSATDLSHEQFF